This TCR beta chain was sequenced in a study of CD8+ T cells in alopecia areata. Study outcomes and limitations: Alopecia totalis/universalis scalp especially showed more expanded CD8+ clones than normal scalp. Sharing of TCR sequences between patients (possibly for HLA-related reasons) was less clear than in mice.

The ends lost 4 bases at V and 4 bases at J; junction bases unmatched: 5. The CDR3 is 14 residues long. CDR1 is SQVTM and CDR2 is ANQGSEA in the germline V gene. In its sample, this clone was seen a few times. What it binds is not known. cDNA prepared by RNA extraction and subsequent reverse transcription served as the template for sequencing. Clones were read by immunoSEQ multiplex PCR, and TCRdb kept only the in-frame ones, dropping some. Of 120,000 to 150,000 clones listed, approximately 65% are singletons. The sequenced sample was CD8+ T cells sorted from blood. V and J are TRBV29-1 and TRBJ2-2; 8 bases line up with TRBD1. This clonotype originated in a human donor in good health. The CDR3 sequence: CSVVTGGPTGELFF. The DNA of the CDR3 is TGCAGCGTTGTTACAGGGGGTCCCACCGGGGAGCTGTTTTTT.